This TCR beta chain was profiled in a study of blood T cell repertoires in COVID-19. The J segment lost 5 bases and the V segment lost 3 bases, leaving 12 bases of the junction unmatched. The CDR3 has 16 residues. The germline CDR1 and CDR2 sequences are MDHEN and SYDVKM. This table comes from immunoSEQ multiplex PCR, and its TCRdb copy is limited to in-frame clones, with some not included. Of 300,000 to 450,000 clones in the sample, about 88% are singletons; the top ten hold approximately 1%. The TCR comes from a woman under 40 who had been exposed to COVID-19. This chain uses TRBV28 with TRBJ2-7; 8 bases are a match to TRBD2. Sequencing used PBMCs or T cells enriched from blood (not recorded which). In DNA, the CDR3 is TGTGCCAGCAGTTTTTTCGGCGCGGGAGGACCCCACGAGCAGTACTTC. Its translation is CASSFFGAGGPHEQYF.